Listed below are T cell receptor beta chains from one sample, sequenced in a study of cytomegalovirus exposure and HLA in healthy donors. Clones were sequenced by immunoSEQ multiplex PCR, and TCRdb holds only the in-frame ones, with some missing. The repertoire has approximately 110,000 clones, around 80% of them found once; the top ten carry approximately 13%. The sample taken for sequencing was PBMCs. The receptor set was obtained from a woman in her fifties or sixties in good health and CMV-seropositive. The CDR3 runs from the conserved cysteine through the conserved F or W. Fields, in order: CDR3 length, V gene, J gene, CDR3 protein.

14,TRBV7-2,TRBJ2-2,CASSFGLDTGELFF
14,TRBV7-2,TRBJ2-7,CASSTRGRGGEQYF
14,TRBV29-1,TRBJ2-2,CSTTTGANTGELFF
16,TRBV7-2,TRBJ2-1,CASSFTRLTSYNEQFF
14,TRBV18,TRBJ1-1,CASSPQSRGAEAFF
13,TRBV29-1,TRBJ2-5,CSVEDRGLETQYF
13,TRBV7-9,TRBJ1-4,CASSLGTNEKLFF
18,TRBV4-3,TRBJ2-1,CASSLLSPTSGANHEQFF
17,TRBV11-2,TRBJ2-7,CASSSSGTRGLSNEQYF
12,TRBV10-2,TRBJ1-2,CASSHGQDGYTF
12,TRBV2,TRBJ2-7,CASRADRGSEYF
16,TRBV9,TRBJ2-3,CASSVRAGGATDTQYF
15,TRBV5-4,TRBJ2-7,CASSFLAGASYEQYF
14,TRBV30,TRBJ2-4,CAWRSPGLAGGQHF
12,TRBV7-8,TRBJ1-1,CASSHVGPGAFF
16,TRBV5-1,TRBJ1-1,CASSLGQIKTNTEAFF
10,TRBV20-1,TRBJ2-7,CSASWHEQYF
14,TRBV7-9,TRBJ1-5,CASSLGEYNQPQHF
14,TRBV11-1,TRBJ1-6,CASRTGEGNSPLHF
11,TRBV29-1,TRBJ2-7,CSVVVNTQQYF
15,TRBV9,TRBJ2-3,CASSAAEGWADTQYF
16,TRBV7-3,TRBJ1-6,CASSLTGTGRNSPLHF
16,TRBV9,TRBJ2-3,CASSVTLAGPTDTQYF
15,TRBV6-6,TRBJ2-3,CASGGGASNTDTQYF
16,TRBV7-2,TRBJ2-3,CASSLWAGGGADTQYF
12,TRBV27,TRBJ2-5,CASSRDRETQYF
14,TRBV30,TRBJ1-1,CASDRGAMNTEAFF
18,TRBV10-3,TRBJ2-1,CAISEYGEGRISYNEQFF
13,TRBV7-2,TRBJ2-5,CASSFSSGETQYF
15,TRBV19,TRBJ1-1,CASSIDGGALTEAFF
13,TRBV6-1,TRBJ1-2,CASSQSTDYGYTF
14,TRBV5-1,TRBJ2-5,CASSLASQQETQYF
15,TRBV11-1,TRBJ2-5,CASSSSPRGQETQYF
16,TRBV19,TRBJ1-2,CASSTGQGSTNYGYTF
13,TRBV6-5,TRBJ1-5,CASRRQENQPQHF
13,TRBV25-1,TRBJ1-1,CASSELGQGEAFF
17,TRBV28,TRBJ1-4,CASSSRTGSATNEKLFF
16,TRBV11-2,TRBJ2-1,CASSLGGRGQHNEQFF
14,TRBV7-9,TRBJ1-1,CASTRTGANTEAFF
16,TRBV4-1,TRBJ2-1,CASSQETSGGYNEQFF
15,TRBV11-1,TRBJ2-5,CASSLARVDGETQYF
14,TRBV11-2,TRBJ1-2,CASSLVDRGYGYTF
14,TRBV7-7,TRBJ2-5,CASSFAGARETQYF
16,TRBV27,TRBJ1-2,CASKGIRDSRFRGYTF
14,TRBV7-2,TRBJ2-5,CASSQQRGQETQYF
13,TRBV6-5,TRBJ2-7,CASSSGRSYEQYF
11,TRBV2,TRBJ2-7,CASDRAYEQYF
18,TRBV14,TRBJ2-1,CASSQGLGRGASYNEQFF